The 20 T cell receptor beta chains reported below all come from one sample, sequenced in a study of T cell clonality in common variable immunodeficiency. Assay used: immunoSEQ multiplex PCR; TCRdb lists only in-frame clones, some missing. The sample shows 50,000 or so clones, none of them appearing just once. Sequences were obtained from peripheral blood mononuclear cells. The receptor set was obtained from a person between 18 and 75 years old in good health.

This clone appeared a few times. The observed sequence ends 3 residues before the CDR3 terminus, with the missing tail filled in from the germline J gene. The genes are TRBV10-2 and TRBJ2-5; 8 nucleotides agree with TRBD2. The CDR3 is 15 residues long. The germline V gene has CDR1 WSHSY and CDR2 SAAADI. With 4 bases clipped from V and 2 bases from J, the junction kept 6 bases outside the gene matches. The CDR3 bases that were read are TGCGCCAGCAGTGGACTAGCGTTTAGACAAGAGACC. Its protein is CASSGLAFRQET. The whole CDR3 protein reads CASSGLAFRQETQYF.

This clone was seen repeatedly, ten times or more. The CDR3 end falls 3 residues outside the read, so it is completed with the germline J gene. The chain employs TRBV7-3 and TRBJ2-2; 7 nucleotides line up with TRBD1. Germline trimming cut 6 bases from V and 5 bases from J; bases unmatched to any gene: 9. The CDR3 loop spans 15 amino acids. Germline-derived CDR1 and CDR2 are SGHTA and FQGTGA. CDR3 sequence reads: CASSTGAGWTGELFF. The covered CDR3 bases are TGTGCCAGCAGTACAGGGGCGGGTTGGACCGGGGAG.

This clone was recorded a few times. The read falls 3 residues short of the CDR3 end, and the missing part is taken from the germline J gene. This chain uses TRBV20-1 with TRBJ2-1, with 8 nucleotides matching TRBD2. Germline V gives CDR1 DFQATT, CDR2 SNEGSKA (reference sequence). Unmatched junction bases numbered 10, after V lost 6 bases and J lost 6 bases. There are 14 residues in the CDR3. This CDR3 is CSARLGLVFNEQFF. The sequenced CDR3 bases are TGCAGTGCGAGATTGGGACTAGTGTTCAATGAG.

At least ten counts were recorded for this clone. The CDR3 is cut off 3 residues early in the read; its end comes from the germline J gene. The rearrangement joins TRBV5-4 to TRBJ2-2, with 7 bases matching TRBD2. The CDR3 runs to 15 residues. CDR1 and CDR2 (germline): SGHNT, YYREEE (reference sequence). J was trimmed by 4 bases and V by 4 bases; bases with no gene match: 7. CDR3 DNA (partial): TGTGCCAGCAGCGGGAGGGGAGCTCTCACCGGGGAG. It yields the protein CASSGRGALTGE. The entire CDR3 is CASSGRGALTGELFF.

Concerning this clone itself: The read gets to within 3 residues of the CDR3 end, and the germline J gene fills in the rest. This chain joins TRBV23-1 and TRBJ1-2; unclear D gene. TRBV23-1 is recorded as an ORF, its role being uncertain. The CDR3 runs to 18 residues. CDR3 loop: CASSQPPFLAGGNSDYTF. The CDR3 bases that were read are TGCGCCAGCAGTCAACCGCCCTTTCTAGCGGGAGGGAATTCCGAC.

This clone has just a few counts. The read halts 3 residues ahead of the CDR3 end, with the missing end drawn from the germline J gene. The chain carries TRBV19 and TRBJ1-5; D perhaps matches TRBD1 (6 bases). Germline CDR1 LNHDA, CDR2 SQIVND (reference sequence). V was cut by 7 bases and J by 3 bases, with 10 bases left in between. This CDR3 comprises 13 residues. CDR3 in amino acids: CASTGGLNQPQHF. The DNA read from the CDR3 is TGTGCCAGTACGGGGGGCCTCAATCAGCCC. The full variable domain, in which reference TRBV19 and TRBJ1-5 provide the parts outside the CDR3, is DGGITQSPKYLFRKEGQNVTLSCEQNLNHDAMYWYRQDPGQGLRLIYYSQIVNDFQKGDIAEGYSVSREKKESFPLTVTSAQKNPTAFYLCASTGGLNQPQHFGDGTRLSIL.

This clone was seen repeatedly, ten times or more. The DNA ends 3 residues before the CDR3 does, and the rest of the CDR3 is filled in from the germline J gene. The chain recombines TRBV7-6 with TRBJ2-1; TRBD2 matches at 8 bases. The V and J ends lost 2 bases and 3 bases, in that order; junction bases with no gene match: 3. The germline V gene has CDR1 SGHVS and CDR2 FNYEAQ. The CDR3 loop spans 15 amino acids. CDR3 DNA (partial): TGTGCCAGCAGCTTAAAGACTAGCGTCTACAATGAG. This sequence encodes CASSLKTSVYNE. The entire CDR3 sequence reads CASSLKTSVYNEQFF.

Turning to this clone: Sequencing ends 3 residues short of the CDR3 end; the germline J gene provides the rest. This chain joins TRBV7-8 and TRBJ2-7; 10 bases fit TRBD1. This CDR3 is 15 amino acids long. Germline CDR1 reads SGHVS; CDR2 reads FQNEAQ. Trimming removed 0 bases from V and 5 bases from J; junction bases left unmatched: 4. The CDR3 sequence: CASSLAGDRGDEQYF. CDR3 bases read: TGTGCCAGCAGCTTAGCAGGGGACAGGGGCGACGAG. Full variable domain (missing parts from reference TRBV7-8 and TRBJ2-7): GAGVSQSPRYKVAKRGQDVALRCDPISGHVSLFWYQQALGQGPEFLTYFQNEAQLDKSGLPSDRFFAERPEGSVSTLKIQRTQQEDSAVYLCASSLAGDRGDEQYFGPGTRLTVT.

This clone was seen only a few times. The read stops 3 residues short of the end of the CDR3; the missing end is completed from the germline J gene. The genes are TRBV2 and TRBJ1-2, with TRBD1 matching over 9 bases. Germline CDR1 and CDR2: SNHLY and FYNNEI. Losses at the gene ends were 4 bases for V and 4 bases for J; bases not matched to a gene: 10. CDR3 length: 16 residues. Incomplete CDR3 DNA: TGTGCCAGCAGTGCGGGACAGGGTGGGCGGACCTATGGC. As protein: CASSAGQGGRTYG. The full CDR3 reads CASSAGQGGRTYGYTF.

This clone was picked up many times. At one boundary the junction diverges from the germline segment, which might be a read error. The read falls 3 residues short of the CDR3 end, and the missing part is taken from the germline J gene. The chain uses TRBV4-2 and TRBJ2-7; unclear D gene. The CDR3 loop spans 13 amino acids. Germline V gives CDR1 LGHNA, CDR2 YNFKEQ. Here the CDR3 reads CASSRSFSYEQYF. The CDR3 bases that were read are TGCGCCAGCAGTCGGTCTTTTTCCTACGAG.

CDR3 DNA, as far as it was read: TGCAGTGCTAGAGAAGAGACTAGCGGGAGAGGCGAG. Its translation: CSAREETSGRGE. The complete CDR3 sequence is CSAREETSGRGEQYF. The chain employs TRBV20-1 and TRBJ2-7; 12 bases are shared with TRBD2. The read terminates 3 residues ahead of where the CDR3 ends, so the germline J gene completes it. The germline CDR1 and CDR2 sequences are DFQATT and SNEGSKA (reference sequence). Trimming cost V 0 bases and J 6 bases; bases outside gene matches: 6. This CDR3 contains 15 residues.

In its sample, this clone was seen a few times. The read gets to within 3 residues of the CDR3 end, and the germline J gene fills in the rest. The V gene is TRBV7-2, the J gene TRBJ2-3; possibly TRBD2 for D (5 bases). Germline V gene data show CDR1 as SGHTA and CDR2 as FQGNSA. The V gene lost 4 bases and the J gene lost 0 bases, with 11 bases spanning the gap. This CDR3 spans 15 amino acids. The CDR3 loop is CASSWTRTSTDTQYF. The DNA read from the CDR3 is TGTGCCAGCAGCTGGACTCGGACTAGCACAGATACG.

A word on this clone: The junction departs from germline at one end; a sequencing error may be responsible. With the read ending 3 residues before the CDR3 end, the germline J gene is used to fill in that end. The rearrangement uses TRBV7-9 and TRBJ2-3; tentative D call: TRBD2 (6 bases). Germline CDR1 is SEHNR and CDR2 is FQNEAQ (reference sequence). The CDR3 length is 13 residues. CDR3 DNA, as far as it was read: TGTTCCAGCAGCCGTACGGGGGTAGAGACG. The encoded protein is CSSSRTGVET. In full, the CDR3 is CSSSRTGVETQYF.

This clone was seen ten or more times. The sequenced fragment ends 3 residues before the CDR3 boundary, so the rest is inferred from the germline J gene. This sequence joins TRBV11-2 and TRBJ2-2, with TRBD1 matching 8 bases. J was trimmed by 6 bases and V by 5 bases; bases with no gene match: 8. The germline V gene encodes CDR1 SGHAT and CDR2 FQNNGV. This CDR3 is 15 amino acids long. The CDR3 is CASSPSRTGPGELFF. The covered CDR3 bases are TGTGCCAGCAGCCCATCCCGGACAGGGCCCGGGGAG.

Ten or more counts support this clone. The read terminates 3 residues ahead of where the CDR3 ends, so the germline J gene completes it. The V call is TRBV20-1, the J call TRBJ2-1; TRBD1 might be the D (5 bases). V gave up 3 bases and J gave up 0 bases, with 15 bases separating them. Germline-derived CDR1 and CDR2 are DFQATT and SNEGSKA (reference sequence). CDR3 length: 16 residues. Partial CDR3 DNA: TGCAGTGCTAGGACGGGCGGACATAGCTCCTACAATGAG. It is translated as CSARTGGHSSYNE. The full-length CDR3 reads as CSARTGGHSSYNEQFF.

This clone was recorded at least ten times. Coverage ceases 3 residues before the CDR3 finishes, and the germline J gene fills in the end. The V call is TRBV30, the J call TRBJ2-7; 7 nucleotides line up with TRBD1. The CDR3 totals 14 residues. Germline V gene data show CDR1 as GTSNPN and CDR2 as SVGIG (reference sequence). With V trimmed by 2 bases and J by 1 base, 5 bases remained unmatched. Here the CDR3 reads CAWSYWTGSYEQYF. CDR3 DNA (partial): TGTGCCTGGAGTTACTGGACAGGTTCCTACGAG. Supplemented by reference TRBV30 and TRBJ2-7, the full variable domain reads SQTIHQWPATLVQPVGSPLSLECTVEGTSNPNLYWYRQAAGRGLQLLFYSVGIGQISSEVPQNLSASRPQDRQFILSSKKLLLSDSGFYLCAWSYWTGSYEQYFGPGTRLTVT.

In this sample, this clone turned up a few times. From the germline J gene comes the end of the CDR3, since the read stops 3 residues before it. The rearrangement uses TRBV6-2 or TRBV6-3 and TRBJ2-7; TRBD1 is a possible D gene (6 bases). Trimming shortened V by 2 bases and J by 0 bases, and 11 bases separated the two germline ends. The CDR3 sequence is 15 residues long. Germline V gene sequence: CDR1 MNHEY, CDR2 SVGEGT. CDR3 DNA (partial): TGTGCCAGCAGTTACGGGGGCCGGACCTCCTACGAG. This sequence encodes CASSYGGRTSYE. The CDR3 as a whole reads CASSYGGRTSYEQYF.

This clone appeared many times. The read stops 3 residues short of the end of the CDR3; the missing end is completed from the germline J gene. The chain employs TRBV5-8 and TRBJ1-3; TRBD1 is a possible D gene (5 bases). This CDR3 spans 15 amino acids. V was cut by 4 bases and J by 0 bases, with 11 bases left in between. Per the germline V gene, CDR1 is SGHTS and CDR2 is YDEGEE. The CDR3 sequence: CASSAGHRSGNTIYF. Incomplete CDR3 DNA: TGTGCCAGCAGCGCTGGACACCGCTCTGGAAACACC.

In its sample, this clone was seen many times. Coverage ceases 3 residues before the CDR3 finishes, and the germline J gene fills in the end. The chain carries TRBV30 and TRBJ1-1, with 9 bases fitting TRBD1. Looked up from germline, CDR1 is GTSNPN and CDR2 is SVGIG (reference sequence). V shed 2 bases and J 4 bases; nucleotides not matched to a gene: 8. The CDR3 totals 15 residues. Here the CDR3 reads CAWSKTDRGSTEAFF. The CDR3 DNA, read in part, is TGTGCCTGGAGTAAGACGGACAGGGGAAGCACTGAA.

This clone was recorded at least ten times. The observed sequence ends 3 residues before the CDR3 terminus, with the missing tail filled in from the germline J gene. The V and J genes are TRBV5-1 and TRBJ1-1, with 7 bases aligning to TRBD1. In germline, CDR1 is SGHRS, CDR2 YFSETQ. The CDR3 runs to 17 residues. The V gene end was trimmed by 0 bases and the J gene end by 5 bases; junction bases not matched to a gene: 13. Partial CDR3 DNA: TGCGCCAGCAGCTTGGTTTACAGGGGATCCGGCAGGACTGAA. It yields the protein CASSLVYRGSGRTE. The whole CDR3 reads CASSLVYRGSGRTEAFF. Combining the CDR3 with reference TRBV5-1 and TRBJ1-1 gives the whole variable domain KAGVTQTPRYLIKTRGQQVTLSCSPISGHRSVSWYQQTPGQGLQFLFEYFSETQRNKGNFPGRFSGRQFSNSRSEMNVSTLELGDSALYLCASSLVYRGSGRTEAFFGQGTRLTVV.